Reported below is one TCR beta chain. The antigen remains unidentified. Sample treatment: about 20 received Ad26.COV2.S at low or high dose, single or two shots; five or six received placebo; per-sample allocation not given. Sampling was performed 63 days after the first vaccine or placebo injection. Germline assignment: CDR1 SGHRS and CDR2 YFSETQ. V was clipped by 4 bases and J by 4 bases; unmatched bases: 10. This CDR3 is built from 15 residues. The method was immunoSEQ multiplex PCR; TCRdb's version includes in-frame clones alone and lacks a portion of them. Found here are 350,000 to 600,000 clones, about 88% of them singletons; the top ten hold around 1.6%. The data derive from a study of Ad26.COV2.S vaccination and SARS-CoV-2 variants. Background on the study: Participants got Ad26.COV2.S intramuscularly, once or twice 56 days apart. The study, taken as a whole, reports: Those who received the vaccine showed greater spike-specific TCR breadth than those given placebo.

This chain uses TRBV5-1 with TRBJ1-1; TRBD1 aligns across 7 bases. Material: peripheral blood, obtained in a trial of Ad26.COV2.S vaccine versus placebo. This clonotype originated in a person aged 18-60 years who received the Ad26.COV2.S COVID-19 vaccine or a placebo. The CDR3 loop reads CASSPGQVSSTEAFF. Here the CDR3 DNA reads TGCGCCAGCAGCCCCGGACAGGTCTCGAGCACTGAAGCTTTCTTT.